The 15 T cell receptor beta chains given below trace back to one sample, sequenced in a study of OX40 agonist ivuxolimab in advanced cancers. TCRdb's copy holds only in-frame clones and misses some; the assay was immunoSEQ multiplex PCR. The sample carries 70,000 to 95,000 clones, around 94% recorded once. Specimen: CD4+ or CD8+ T cells sorted from blood, collected in a trial of the OX40 agonist ivuxolimab. The receptors were sampled from an adult with an advanced solid tumor such as melanoma, head and neck, liver or kidney cancer.

The chain employs TRBV27 and TRBJ2-7, with a tentative D call TRBD1 (6 bases). With 5 bases removed from V and 2 bases from J, the gap between germline ends came to 16 bases. This CDR3 is 15 amino acids long. From germline, CDR1 is MNHEY and CDR2 SMNVEV (reference sequence). The CDR3 reads CASSPDSYPTYEQYF. In nucleotides, the CDR3 is TGTGCCAGCAGTCCGGACAGCTACCCCACCTACGAGCAGTACTTC.

CDR3 protein: CASGPRDRGIFSEAFF. For the CDR3, the DNA is TGTGCTAGTGGTCCCCGGGACAGGGGCATTTTCTCTGAAGCTTTCTTT. The rearrangement joins TRBV12-5 to TRBJ1-1; TRBD1 aligns across 10 bases. Per the germline V gene, CDR1 is LGHNT and CDR2 is FRNRAP. V was pared by 5 bases and J by 6 bases, with 12 bases of the junction left unmatched. There are 16 residues in the CDR3.

The genes are TRBV6-5 and TRBJ2-3; 13 nucleotides agree with TRBD2. The CDR3 is made up of 16 amino acids. Trimming cost V 0 bases and J 8 bases; bases outside gene matches: 5. Germline CDR1 and CDR2: MNHEY and SVGAGI. CDR3 DNA: TGTGCCAGCAGTTACTCGATAAGGACTAGCGGGAGTACGCAGTATTTT. This codes for CASSYSIRTSGSTQYF.

The rearrangement uses TRBV19 and TRBJ1-1, with D hard to call. The CDR3 extends over 15 amino acids. The germline V gene has CDR1 LNHDA and CDR2 SQIVND (reference sequence). V was pared by 6 bases and J by 5 bases, with 19 bases between. This chain's CDR3 is CASSLVWGELTEAFF. CDR3 nucleotides: TGTGCCAGTAGCCTGGTGTGGGGTGAATTGACTGAAGCTTTCTTT.

V usage is TRBV7-8 and J usage is TRBJ2-1; no firm D call. V was cut by 3 bases and J by 11 bases, with 8 bases left in between. The germline V gene encodes CDR1 SGHVS and CDR2 FQNEAQ. This CDR3 comprises 11 residues. The CDR3 DNA follows: TGTGCCAGCAGCTTTCTAGATAAGCAGTTCTTC. Residues: CASSFLDKQFF.

The genes are TRBV5-1 and TRBJ1-2; D unresolved. The ends were cut back, 0 bases at V and 5 bases at J, with 5 bases in the middle. The germline V gene has CDR1 SGHRS and CDR2 YFSETQ. CDR3 length equals 12 residues. CDR3 protein: CASSLDAYGYTF. CDR3 nucleotide sequence: TGCGCCAGCAGCTTGGACGCTTATGGCTACACCTTC.

The chain combines TRBV7-6 with TRBJ2-1, with TRBD2 identical over 10 bases. The CDR3 covers 15 residues. Germline CDR1 reads SGHVS; CDR2 reads FNYEAQ. V trimming: 5 bases; J trimming: 8 bases; junction bases outside the gene matches: 9. The CDR3 here is CASSPGTSAFYEQFF. CDR3 bases: TGTGCCAGCAGCCCCGGGACTAGCGCCTTTTATGAGCAGTTCTTC.

V is TRBV7-2 and J is TRBJ1-1; D gene uncertain. The germline V gene encodes CDR1 SGHTA and CDR2 FQGNSA. V lost 6 bases, J lost 0 bases, and 8 bases lay in between. This CDR3 has 13 amino acids. The CDR3 sequence: CASSYELNTEAFF. The CDR3 coding sequence is TGTGCCAGCAGTTACGAGTTGAACACTGAAGCTTTCTTT.

The chain links TRBV9 to TRBJ2-7, with D tentatively TRBD2 (6 bases). Trimming stripped 4 bases from V and 1 base from J, with 12 bases between. Looked up from germline, CDR1 is SGDLS and CDR2 is YYNGEE. CDR3 length: 14 residues. CDR3 coding DNA: TGTGCCAGCAGCCCATTAGCGGTTTCCTACGAGCAGTACTTC. Translation gives CASSPLAVSYEQYF.

The CDR3 coding sequence is TGTGCCAGTAGTATCGGAGGGGGCGGCAATCAGCCCCAGCATTTT. It specifies CASSIGGGGNQPQHF. The chain joins TRBV19 to TRBJ1-5; 7 positions match TRBD1. V was pared by 3 bases and J by 2 bases, with 4 bases of the junction left unmatched. Germline V gene lookup returns CDR1 LNHDA and CDR2 SQIVND (reference sequence). The CDR3 is 15 amino acids.

The rearrangement joins TRBV18 to TRBJ2-7; TRBD1 matches at 8 bases. J lost 3 bases, V lost 5 bases, and 6 bases had no gene match. In germline, CDR1 is KGHSH, CDR2 LQKENI. The length of the CDR3 is 14 residues. The CDR3 DNA sequence: TGTGCCAGCTCAGCAGACAGGGGAGGCTACGAGCAGTACTTC. This sequence encodes CASSADRGGYEQYF.

This chain joins TRBV5-1 and TRBJ2-7; D call uncertain. The V gene lost 2 bases and the J gene lost 0 bases, with 9 bases spanning the gap. This CDR3 is 14 amino acids long. Germline V gene lookup returns CDR1 SGHRS and CDR2 YFSETQ. The CDR3 is CASSFRSSSYEQYF. The CDR3 DNA reads TGCGCCAGCAGCTTCAGGTCCAGCTCCTACGAGCAGTACTTC.

The chain combines TRBV28 with TRBJ2-1; D unclear. Looked up from germline, CDR1 is MDHEN and CDR2 is SYDVKM. Trimming took off 1 base at V and 10 bases at J, with 8 bases between the two ends. This CDR3 spans 12 amino acids. CDR3: CASSLYAGEQFF. The CDR3 DNA reads TGTGCCAGCAGTTTATACGCTGGCGAGCAGTTCTTC. Complete variable domain (other parts from reference TRBV28 and TRBJ2-1): DVKVTQSSRYLVKRTGEKVFLECVQDMDHENMFWYRQDPGLGLRLIYFSYDVKMKEKGDIPEGYSVSREKKERFSLILESASTNQTSMYLCASSLYAGEQFFGPGTRLTVL.

The chain recombines TRBV10-2 with TRBJ2-1, with TRBD2 matching over 11 bases. With V trimmed by 8 bases and J by 5 bases, 8 bases remained unmatched. Germline V lookup: CDR1 WSHSY, CDR2 SAAADI. The CDR3 contains 15 residues. CDR3 sequence: CASFPLLAGDNEQFF. DNA of the CDR3: TGCGCCAGCTTCCCTTTACTAGCGGGGGACAATGAGCAGTTCTTC.

The chain couples TRBV6-5 to TRBJ2-1; perhaps TRBD2 as D (6 bases). V was clipped by 2 bases and J by 3 bases, with 11 bases between them. The CDR3 length is 15 residues. The germline gives CDR1 MNHEY, CDR2 SVGAGI. CDR3: CASSYGTGSYNEQFF. The CDR3 DNA follows: TGTGCCAGCAGTTACGGGACTGGAAGCTACAATGAGCAGTTCTTC.